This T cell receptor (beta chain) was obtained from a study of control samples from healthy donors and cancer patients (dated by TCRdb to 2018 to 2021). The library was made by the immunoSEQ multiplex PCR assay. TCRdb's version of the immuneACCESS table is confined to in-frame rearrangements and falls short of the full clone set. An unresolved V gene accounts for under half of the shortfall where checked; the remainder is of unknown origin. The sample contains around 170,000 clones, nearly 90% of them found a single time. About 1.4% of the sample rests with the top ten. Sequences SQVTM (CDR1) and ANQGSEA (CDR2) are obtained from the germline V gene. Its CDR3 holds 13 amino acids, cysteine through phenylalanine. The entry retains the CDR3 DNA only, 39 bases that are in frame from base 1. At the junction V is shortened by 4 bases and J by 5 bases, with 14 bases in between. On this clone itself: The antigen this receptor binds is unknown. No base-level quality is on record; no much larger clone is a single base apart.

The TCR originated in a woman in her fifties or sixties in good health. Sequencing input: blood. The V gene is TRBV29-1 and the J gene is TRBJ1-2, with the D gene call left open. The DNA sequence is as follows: TGCAGCGTTGGTGGGGTAATGGCGTATGGCTACACCTTC. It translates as CSVGGVMAYGYTF.